These T cell receptor beta chains were read from a single sample in a study of early T cells in non-severe SARS-CoV-2 infection. TCRdb used MiXCR to reprocess the 5' RACE reads, holding one entry per CDR3 protein. The sample shows about 35,000 distinct CDR3 sequences, 7.5% to 9% of them seen only once. The input for sequencing was whole blood, taken at baseline. These receptors were collected from an adult who was a healthcare worker with PCR-confirmed SARS-CoV-2 infection or an uninfected control (not recorded which). The conserved cysteine and the conserved F or W are not part of the CDR3 here. D genes are given only for firm matches.

d_call,v_call,cdr3_length,j_call,cdr3_aa
NA,TRBV6-5,13,TRBJ1-3,ASTRAGDSGNTIY
NA,TRBV12-3/TRBV12-4,12,TRBJ2-7,ASRPSGPLYEQY
TRBD1,TRBV28,11,TRBJ1-1,ASITTGLTEAF
NA,TRBV28,11,TRBJ1-2,ASGRTEIYGYT
NA,TRBV30,12,TRBJ2-7,ACPRLGSSYEQY
TRBD1,TRBV7-2,13,TRBJ1-2,ASSTGGASFYGYT
NA,TRBV7-2,10,TRBJ2-3,ASKVPPDTQY
NA,TRBV11-2,13,TRBJ2-7,ASSLETGPHYEQY
NA,TRBV11-3,12,TRBJ2-3,ASSGGQLTDTQY
NA,TRBV7-6,13,TRBJ2-2,ASSLAGTYTGELF
TRBD1,TRBV7-2,10,TRBJ2-7,ASSWTGSEQY
TRBD1,TRBV6-2/TRBV6-3,13,TRBJ2-3,ASSSGQGGTDTQY
NA,TRBV7-8,13,TRBJ2-7,ASSAGSRGIYEQY
NA,TRBV20-1,12,TRBJ2-7,SANFAGASYEQY
NA,TRBV7-2,13,TRBJ1-5,ASSLFPGSNQPQH
NA,TRBV12-3/TRBV12-4,12,TRBJ2-1,ASRIGGPYNEQF
NA,TRBV28,10,TRBJ2-7,ATRRGTAEQY
NA,TRBV7-9,12,TRBJ2-2,ASSSGIPTGELF
TRBD1,TRBV3-1,12,TRBJ1-1,ASSAGTGRTEAF
TRBD1,TRBV10-3,12,TRBJ2-5,TISGDRGYETQY
NA,TRBV6-1,11,TRBJ2-4,ASRQGPKNIQY
NA,TRBV7-9,12,TRBJ1-5,ASSLDSYNQPQH
NA,TRBV6-4,13,TRBJ2-2,ASSENRANTGELF
NA,TRBV28,10,TRBJ2-7,ASSFPGYEQY
NA,TRBV20-1,14,TRBJ2-7,SARAADSQAWDEQY
NA,TRBV20-1,11,TRBJ2-7,SASLGGIYEQY
NA,TRBV7-9,11,TRBJ2-3,ASSLSRGDTQY
NA,TRBV28,14,TRBJ1-1,ASSLYPEHVNTEAF
TRBD2,TRBV7-9,13,TRBJ2-3,ASSLGTSAQSTQY
TRBD1,TRBV11-2,15,TRBJ1-6,ASSKPRTGIYNSPLH
TRBD2,TRBV20-1,12,TRBJ2-5,SARGSQRREVQY
TRBD1,TRBV29-1,11,TRBJ2-1,SVGTGGYNEQF
TRBD1,TRBV7-7,13,TRBJ2-7,ASSLASGGIYEQY
NA,TRBV20-1,10,TRBJ1-5,SAPGVGQPQH
TRBD2,TRBV7-8,14,TRBJ2-3,ASSPLAGGRTDTQY
NA,TRBV27,12,TRBJ2-7,ASSPRRDIYEQY
TRBD1,TRBV29-1,14,TRBJ2-2,SVFLKMTGGGGELF
NA,TRBV28,12,TRBJ2-5,ASSSRLWFRTQY
NA,TRBV7-9,13,TRBJ2-3,ASSPIAVKPDTQY
TRBD2,TRBV6-6,14,TRBJ2-3,ASSAGLASYPDTQY
NA,TRBV7-9,13,TRBJ2-6,ASSPKYSGANVLT
NA,TRBV10-2,9,TRBJ1-1,ASSPGPEAF
NA,TRBV20-1,13,TRBJ1-5,SARRQGRSNQPQH
NA,TRBV7-3,12,TRBJ1-2,ASSSTPSGDGYT
NA,TRBV4-1,13,TRBJ1-6,ASSQRQEVGSPLH
NA,TRBV11-2,13,TRBJ1-5,ANQWEGGANQPQH
NA,TRBV5-1,12,TRBJ1-4,ASSQGVANEKLF
NA,TRBV7-2,12,TRBJ1-5,ASSPQTGNQPQH
NA,TRBV4-1,14,TRBJ1-6,ASSHMGRSYNSPLH
NA,TRBV6-1,13,TRBJ2-1,AASRPGAGYNEQF
NA,TRBV27,11,TRBJ1-1,ASSSQGRTEAF
NA,TRBV4-2,13,TRBJ2-5,ASSQEGGRKETQY
TRBD1,TRBV5-1,14,TRBJ2-7,ASSSNPGTELSEQY
NA,TRBV20-1,10,TRBJ1-1,SASHGGTEAF
NA,TRBV30,13,TRBJ2-7,AWSVGSRSSYEQY
NA,TRBV6-6,12,TRBJ1-5,ASTPDPSNQPQH
TRBD2,TRBV6-1,16,TRBJ2-3,ASSAPISGGPVGDTQY